This T cell receptor beta chain is drawn from a study of blood T cells in healthy people across ages. Study results and caveats: One million T cells yielded diversity estimates that were considered underestimates.

Primed by a sample-barcoded 5' primer and a J-beta primer mix, a second PCR proceeded for about 7 to 11 cycles. MiXCR was run by TCRdb on the 5' RACE reads, yielding one entry per CDR3 protein. This table holds over 1,500,000 distinct CDR3 sequences, roughly two fifths found once. As regards this clonotype: Its antigen is undetermined.

V was cut by 0 bases and J by 4 bases, with 16 bases left in between. Germline V gene lookup returns CDR1 MGHRA and CDR2 YSYEKL. The CDR3 contains 17 residues. Ranging in age from about 6 to 90, the donors were healthy Caucasian individuals from Russia. No fewer than 7 million PBMCs went into each sample. This chain connects TRBV4-1 to TRBJ2-1; TRBD2 is a possible D gene (6 bases). The clonotype comes from a human donor in good health. The sequenced sample was blood. The CDR3 loop is CASSQEAGWGTYNEQFF. The CDR3 DNA sequence: TGCGCCAGCAGCCAAGAAGCGGGCTGGGGGACGTACAATGAGCAGTTCTTC.